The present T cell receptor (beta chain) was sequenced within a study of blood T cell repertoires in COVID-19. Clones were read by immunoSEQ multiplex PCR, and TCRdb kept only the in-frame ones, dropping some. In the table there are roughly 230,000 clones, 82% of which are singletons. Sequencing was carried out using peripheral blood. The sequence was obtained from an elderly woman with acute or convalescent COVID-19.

CDR3 loop: CASSLYAEGSEQFF. DNA of the CDR3: TGTGCCAGCAGCTTATACGCGGAGGGGAGTGAGCAGTTCTTC. The chain has TRBV7-9 and TRBJ2-1, with D possibly matching TRBD2 (6 bases). Trimming left V 2 bases short and J 9 bases short, with 14 bases between. CDR3 length: 14 residues. Germline V gene lookup returns CDR1 SEHNR and CDR2 FQNEAQ (reference sequence).